The 32 T cell receptor beta chains below were found in one sample sequenced in a study of tumor-infiltrating lymphocytes in primary liver carcinoma. From approximately 0.5 ug of total RNA, TCR beta-specific cDNA was reverse-transcribed using a constant-region primer. Nested multiplex PCR, run for three rounds with slightly modified ARM-PCR, yielded TCR beta libraries. A C-beta reverse primer and TRBV1-TRBV30 forward primers served in each of the first two PCR rounds, at 10 cycles apiece. Each CDR3 protein gets one entry after TCRdb re-called the multiplex PCR reads with MiXCR. The data hold 300,000 to 350,000 distinct CDR3 sequences, with about two thirds observed a single time. Blood RNA was derived from unsorted whole blood, and germline DNA was extracted too. The specimen sequenced was peripheral blood. All receptors come from a man in his forties with primary liver carcinoma and hepatitis B virus infection.

Details on this clonotype: The junction departs from the called germline gene at one end, perhaps through a read error. The chain recombines TRBV5-5 with TRBJ2-2; weak D call: TRBD1 (6 bases). The CDR3 covers 16 residues. Germline-derived CDR1 and CDR2 are SGHKS and YYEKEE (reference sequence). CDR3 sequence: CASSLVGTWGGGELFF. The CDR3 region has the DNA TGTGCCAGTAGCTTGGTTGGGACATGGGGCGGCGGGGAGCTGTTTTTT.

Notes on this clonotype: One end of the junction varies from germline; a read error may be responsible. The J gene is TRBJ2-3, the V gene TRBV11-2; 9 positions match TRBD1. Germline loops: CDR1 SGHAT, CDR2 FQNNGV. The CDR3 extends over 17 amino acids. CDR3 sequence (DNA): TGTGTCAGCAACCGGGACAGGGCTCGGTCGGGCATAGATACGCAGTATTTT. Its translation: CVSNRDRARSGIDTQYF. Complete variable domain (other parts from reference TRBV11-2 and TRBJ2-3): EAGVAQSPRYKIIEKRQSVAFWCNPISGHATLYWYQQILGQGPKLLIQFQNNGVVDDSQLPKDRFSAERLKGVDSTLKIQPAKLEDSAVYLCVSNRDRARSGIDTQYFGPGTRLTVL.

This rearrangement joins TRBV7-9 to TRBJ2-1; no firm D call. The CDR3 extends over 14 amino acids. Per the germline V gene, CDR1 is SEHNR and CDR2 is FQNEAQ (reference sequence). V shed 3 bases and J shed 5 bases, with 11 bases lying between them. The CDR3 nucleotides are TGTGCCAGCAGCTTCTCGCAGTGGGACAATGAGCAGTTCTTC. Translated, it gives CASSFSQWDNEQFF.

On this clonotype: A junction boundary mismatches the germline segment, possibly from a read error. The gene calls are TRBV11-3 and TRBJ2-3, with D possibly TRBD2 on 5 matching bases. CDR1 and CDR2 (germline): SGHNT, YENEEA. This CDR3 contains 12 residues. The CDR3 protein is CVSNASGDTQYF. The CDR3 DNA reads TGTGTCAGCAACGCTTCGGGGGATACGCAGTATTTT.

On this clonotype itself: A much larger clone lies a single base off, so this may be a read error. The chain joins TRBV5-5 to TRBJ1-5; 9 bases line up with TRBD1. From germline, CDR1 is SGHKS and CDR2 YYEKEE (reference sequence). The CDR3 sequence is 15 residues long. CDR3 bases: TGTGCCAGCAGCCGCGGGACAGGGTTTGATCAGTCCCAGCATTTT. Its translation: CASSRGTGFDQSQHF.

Worth noting for this clonotype: The junction does not match germline at one end; this may be a read error. V and J are TRBV7-9 and TRBJ1-6; D is unresolved. The CDR3 is 12 amino acids. The germline gives CDR1 SEHNR, CDR2 FQNEAQ (reference sequence). The CDR3 DNA sequence: TGTACCAGCGGCCAGAGAAATTCACCCCTCCACTTT. Translating gives CTSGQRNSPLHF.

On this clonotype itself: Given a much more abundant clone one base away, this may be a read error. This chain uses TRBV10-1 with TRBJ2-3; the D gene is possibly TRBD2 (5 bases). Germline V gene lookup returns CDR1 WNHNN and CDR2 SYGVQD (reference sequence). V was cut by 4 bases and J by 6 bases, with 14 bases left in between. This CDR3 comprises 14 residues. CDR3 in amino acids: CASSVASWRDTQYF. Here the CDR3 DNA reads TGCGCCAGCAGTGTGGCTAGCTGGCGGGATACGCAGTATTTT.

In the case of this clonotype: One end of the junction is discordant with germline, which a read error may explain. V and J are TRBV4-3 and TRBJ2-1, with a possible D match to TRBD1 (5 bases). Germline V gene lookup returns CDR1 LGHNA and CDR2 YSLEER. This CDR3 has 14 residues. CDR3 coding DNA: TGCGCCAGCAGCCAAGGGATATCAGGGAATGAGGAGTTCTTC. Translation: CASSQGISGNEEFF.

This chain joins TRBV11-2 and TRBJ2-1, with D unclear. Per the germline V gene, CDR1 is SGHAT and CDR2 is FQNNGV. V was pared by 6 bases and J by 7 bases, with 10 bases between. The CDR3 loop spans 12 amino acids. The chain's CDR3 is CASSPSQNEQFF. CDR3 sequence (DNA): TGTGCCAGCAGTCCTTCCCAAAATGAGCAGTTCTTC.

Concerning this clonotype: One end of the junction is discordant with germline, which a read error may explain. The J gene is TRBJ2-2, the V gene TRBV5-6, with TRBD1 matching 9 bases. Germline CDR1 and CDR2: SGHDT and YYEEEE. The CDR3 extends over 15 amino acids. CDR3 sequence reads: CTSSPGTGYSGELFF. For the CDR3, the DNA is TGTACCAGCAGCCCCGGGACAGGGTATTCGGGGGAGCTATTTTTT. The full variable domain, completed using reference TRBV5-6 and TRBJ2-2, is DAGVTQSPTHLIKTRGQQVTLRCSPKSGHDTVSWYQQALGQGPQFIFQYYEEEERQRGNFPDRFSGHQFPNYSSELNVNALLLGDSALYLCTSSPGTGYSGELFFGEGSRLTVL.

As to this clonotype: One end of the junction fails to match germline, which may point to a read error. The chain employs TRBV5-4 and TRBJ2-7, with TRBD2 identical over 13 bases. From germline, CDR1 is SGHNT and CDR2 YYREEE (reference sequence). CDR3 length: 17 amino acids. Written as DNA, the CDR3 is TGTGCCACCAGCTCAGGACTAGCGGGAGCCCCCGCGGGGGAGCAGTACTTC. Translated, it gives CATSSGLAGAPAGEQYF.

This clonotype has ten or more counts. The CDR3 bases are TGTGCCAGCGGGGACAGAGGGTTCAAGCAGTTCTTC. Translating it yields CASGDRGFKQFF. The chain is built from TRBV6-2 or TRBV6-3 and TRBJ2-1, with TRBD1 matching 7 bases. V lost 8 bases to trimming and J lost 11 bases; unmatched junction nucleotides: 9. The CDR3 loop spans 12 amino acids. Looked up from germline, CDR1 is MNHEY and CDR2 is SVGEGT.

This CDR3 reads CAAVFKGLIQETQYF. The CDR3 nucleotides are TGTGCGGCGGTGTTCAAGGGACTGATCCAAGAGACCCAGTACTTC. The chain is built from TRBV5-6 and TRBJ2-5; maybe TRBD2 (6 bases). This CDR3 spans 15 amino acids. Germline CDR1 and CDR2: SGHDT and YYEEEE.

The chain has TRBV7-9 and TRBJ2-7, with D hard to call. V shed 10 bases and J shed 4 bases, with 14 bases lying between them. This CDR3 is built from 12 residues. Germline-derived CDR1 and CDR2 are SEHNR and FQNEAQ (reference sequence). CDR3 nucleotide sequence: TGTGCCAACATCTCCCACCAGTACGAGCAGTACTTC. This gives the protein CANISHQYEQYF.

J is TRBJ1-2 and V is TRBV7-8; 8 bases map to TRBD1. The CDR3 runs to 15 residues. CDR1 and CDR2 from the germline V gene are SGHVS and FQNEAQ. With V trimmed by 5 bases and J by 4 bases, 9 bases remained unmatched. This chain's CDR3 is CASSIIPQGAYGYTF. CDR3 DNA sequence: TGTGCCAGCAGCATAATTCCGCAGGGGGCCTATGGCTACACCTTC.

This clonotype was counted many times. The J gene is TRBJ2-1, the V gene TRBV12-3 or TRBV12-4; a possible D gene is TRBD2 (5 bases). The CDR3 spans 14 residues. Trimming removed 8 bases at V and 2 bases at J, with 13 bases between. CDR3 coding DNA: TGTGCCAGCTCGACTAACCTTCCCTACAATGAGCAGTTCTTC. This translates into CASSTNLPYNEQFF.

As to this clonotype: A much larger clone lies one base from this, so it may be a read error. This sequence joins TRBV12-3 or TRBV12-4 and TRBJ2-4; a possible D gene is TRBD2 (6 bases). V lost 7 bases to trimming and J lost 0 bases, with 16 bases between them. The CDR3 sequence is 16 residues long. The CDR3, as DNA: TGTGCCAGCACTCGGGCGGGGCTACGAGCCAAAAACATTCAGTACTTC. Translated, it gives CASTRAGLRAKNIQYF.

A remark on this clonotype: Sequence at one end of the junction differs from germline and may be a read error. The J gene is TRBJ2-1, the V gene TRBV11-2; D gene unclear. CDR3 length: 11 amino acids. From germline, CDR1 is SGHAT and CDR2 FQNNGV. This CDR3 is CASSFFGEKFF. In DNA, the CDR3 is TGTGCCAGCAGCTTTTTCGGTGAGAAGTTCTTC.

The rearrangement joins TRBV5-1 to TRBJ2-3; perhaps TRBD1 as D (5 bases). This CDR3 has 16 residues. Germline assignment: CDR1 SGHRS and CDR2 YFSETQ. V dropped 8 bases and J dropped 0 bases, with 19 bases sitting between them. This CDR3 reads CASSPSWGTSTDTQYF. CDR3 in DNA: TGCGCCAGTAGCCCATCCTGGGGCACTAGCACAGATACGCAGTATTTT.

This clonotype appeared a few times. A read error may explain this, as a much larger clone is one base away. Since no conserved phenylalanine or tryptophan closes the CDR3, a read error is the likely cause. The chain has TRBV4-1 and TRBJ2-1; 8 bases agree with TRBD2. V shed 1 base and J 0 bases; nucleotides not matched to a gene: 11. The germline gives CDR1 MGHRA, CDR2 YSYEKL. CDR3 length: 19 residues. DNA for the CDR3: TGCGCCAGCAGCCAAGCGGAGGGCCTAGCGGGCTCCTCCTACAATGAGCAGTTCTTA. It specifies CASSQAEGLAGSSYNEQFL.

With regard to this clonotype: A much bigger clone sits one base away, suggesting this may be a read error. This chain connects TRBV6-2 or TRBV6-3 to TRBJ1-1, with D tentatively TRBD1 (5 bases). The CDR3 loop spans 15 amino acids. CDR1 MNHEY and CDR2 SVGEGT come from the germline V gene. Here the CDR3 DNA reads TGTGCCAGCAATAAACATGGGACCGAGAACATTGAAGCTTTCTTT. It is translated as CASNKHGTENIEAFF.

Concerning this clonotype: It may be a read error: a sequence one base away is much more abundant. The J gene is TRBJ2-1, the V gene TRBV29-1; possibly TRBD2 for D (7 bases). CDR1 and CDR2 from the germline V gene are SQVTM and ANQGSEA. This CDR3 has 14 residues. CDR3 nucleotide sequence: TGCATCGTTCGGGGGGCTGTGGATTACAATGAGCAGTTCTTC. The encoded protein is CIVRGAVDYNEQFF.

This clonotype came up many times. The chain has TRBV11-2 and TRBJ1-2; 9 bases line up with TRBD1. The CDR3 consists of 13 residues. V was clipped by 5 bases and J by 7 bases; unmatched bases: 5. Per the germline V gene, CDR1 is SGHAT and CDR2 is FQNNGV. CDR3: CASSRDRDPGYTF. The CDR3 DNA reads as TGTGCCAGCAGCCGGGACAGGGATCCTGGCTACACCTTC.

The chain carries TRBV5-6 and TRBJ1-2; TRBD1 aligns across 9 bases. V gave up 3 bases and J gave up 5 bases; unmatched junction bases: 5. The CDR3 has 14 residues. Germline CDR1 and CDR2: SGHDT and YYEEEE. Here the CDR3 DNA reads TGTGCCAGCAGCTGGGGGGGACAGGGTTATGGCTACACCTTC. This codes for CASSWGGQGYGYTF.

As regards this clonotype: Just one base apart from a much larger clone, this may be a read error. The chain combines TRBV6-6 with TRBJ1-6, with D perhaps matching TRBD1 (5 bases). V lost 7 bases and J lost 6, with 16 bases in between. The CDR3 consists of 15 residues. Germline V gene lookup returns CDR1 MNHNY and CDR2 SVGAGI (reference sequence). The CDR3 reads CASTDLTGTNSPLHF. CDR3 coding DNA: TGTGCCAGCACCGACCTAACCGGGACTAATTCACCCCTCCACTTT.

With respect to this clonotype: A much bigger clone sits one base away, suggesting this may be a read error. The rearrangement uses TRBV7-9 and TRBJ2-5, with 9 nucleotides matching TRBD2. The CDR3 runs to 14 residues. V lost 4 bases to trimming and J lost 2 bases; unmatched junction nucleotides: 2. The germline V gene has CDR1 SEHNR and CDR2 FQNEAQ (reference sequence). The CDR3 DNA sequence: TGTGCCAGCAGCTCGACTAGCGGACAAGAGACCCAGTACTTC. Translated, it gives CASSSTSGQETQYF.

The V and J genes are TRBV28 and TRBJ2-5, with TRBD2 matching over 7 bases. After removal of 5 bases from V and 5 bases from J, the junction contained 11 bases not matched to a gene. Germline V gene data show CDR1 as MDHEN and CDR2 as SYDVKM. CDR3 length equals 15 residues. The chain's CDR3 is CASSPTGGRRETQYF. CDR3 nucleotide sequence: TGTGCCAGCAGTCCAACCGGGGGGAGAAGGGAGACCCAGTACTTC.

Ten or more counts support this clonotype. This chain uses TRBV4-2 with TRBJ2-3, with TRBD2 matching over 12 bases. The CDR3 extends over 18 amino acids. Germline CDR1 and CDR2: LGHNA and YNFKEQ. The trim removed 4 bases at V and 0 bases at J, leaving 8 bases unmatched. CDR3 loop: CASSLNLGLAGSTDTQYF. CDR3 nucleotide sequence: TGTGCCAGCAGCCTAAATCTTGGACTAGCGGGAAGCACAGATACGCAGTATTTT.

Points on this clonotype: This may be a read error, as it is one base from a much larger clone. The genes are TRBV5-5 and TRBJ2-1; 8 bases align to TRBD2. V shed 6 bases and J 4 bases; nucleotides not matched to a gene: 6. The germline V gene has CDR1 SGHKS and CDR2 YYEKEE (reference sequence). The CDR3 is 14 residues long. The CDR3, as DNA: TGTGCCAGCATACCGGGACTAGATTACAATGAGCAGTTCTTC. It translates to CASIPGLDYNEQFF.

The J gene is TRBJ2-1, the V gene TRBV11-2; 9 bases align to TRBD1. V lost 6 bases to trimming and J lost 16 bases; unmatched junction nucleotides: 19. This CDR3 comprises 15 residues. Germline V CDR1 and CDR2: SGHAT, FQNNGV. The CDR3 is CASRRTGEGGNVHFF. The CDR3 coding sequence is TGTGCCAGCAGGCGGACAGGGGAGGGTGGCAATGTGCACTTCTTC.

This clonotype appeared a few times. This rearrangement joins TRBV12-3 or TRBV12-4 to TRBJ1-2; D is ambiguous. Trimming stripped 6 bases from V and 3 bases from J, with 11 bases between. The CDR3 is 13 residues long. CDR3 nucleotides: TGTGCCAGCAGCCCCCCCTCTCACTATGGCTACACCTTC. Translating it yields CASSPPSHYGYTF.

This clonotype came up many times. The V call is TRBV10-3, the J call TRBJ2-5; a weak D match, TRBD1 (5 bases). Germline-derived CDR1 and CDR2 are ENHRY and SYGVKD. The CDR3 is made up of 13 amino acids. Trimming left V 6 bases short and J 5 bases short, with 13 bases between. CDR3 sequence (DNA): TGTGCCATCAGAACTGCCCCAGGGGAGACCCAGTACTTC. Protein product: CAIRTAPGETQYF.